This TCR beta chain comes out of a study of blood T cell repertoires in COVID-19. Study summary: The study drew acute and convalescent COVID-19 samples from the United States, Italy and Spain. Nucleic acid was either cDNA or gDNA, and it came from T cells, B-cell-depleted T cells, or PBMCs.

How the authors handled the data: Estimation of nucleated cell counts relied on the amplification of reference gene primers. TCRdb's table, derived via immunoSEQ multiplex PCR, lists solely in-frame clones and lacks some. V, J and clone size are taken as reported in that table, and D and trimming were inferred from the DNA itself. The table shows about 250,000 clones, with approximately 83% occurring only once. This clone was detected once. The CDR3 runs 13 residues. The germline gives CDR1 SGHDT, CDR2 YYEEEE. The trim removed 4 bases at V and 6 bases at J, leaving 7 bases unmatched. The clonotype was recovered from an elderly man with acute or convalescent COVID-19. Sequenced: peripheral blood. This chain uses TRBV5-6 with TRBJ2-7; 7 bases fit TRBD2. The CDR3: CASSRPTGGEQYF. As DNA, the CDR3 is TGTGCCAGCAGCCGACCTACGGGGGGCGAGCAGTACTTC.